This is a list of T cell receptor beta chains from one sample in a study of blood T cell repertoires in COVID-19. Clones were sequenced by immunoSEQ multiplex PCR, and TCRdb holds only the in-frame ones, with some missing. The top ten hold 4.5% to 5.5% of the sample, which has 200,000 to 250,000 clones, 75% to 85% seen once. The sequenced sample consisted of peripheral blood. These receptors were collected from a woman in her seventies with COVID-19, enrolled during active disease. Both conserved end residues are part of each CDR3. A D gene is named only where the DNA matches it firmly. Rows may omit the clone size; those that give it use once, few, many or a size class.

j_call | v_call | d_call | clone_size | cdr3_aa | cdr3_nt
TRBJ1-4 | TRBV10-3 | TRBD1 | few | CATRQGARNEKLFF | TGTGCCACCAGACAGGGGGCGAGGAATGAAAAACTGTTTTTT
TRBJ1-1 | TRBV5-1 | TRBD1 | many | CASSSQGGNTEAFF | TGCGCCAGCAGCTCCCAGGGGGGGAACACTGAAGCTTTCTTT
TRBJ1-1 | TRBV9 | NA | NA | CASSVVSDTEAFF | TGTGCCAGCAGCGTAGTTTCGGACACTGAAGCTTTCTTT
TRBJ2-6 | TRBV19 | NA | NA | CASSIMTSPNVLTF | TGTGCCAGTAGTATTATGACTTCACCCAACGTCCTGACTTTC
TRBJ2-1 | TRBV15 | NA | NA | CATSRDGGRGNEQFF | TGTGCCACCAGCAGAGACGGGGGAAGGGGCAATGAGCAGTTCTTC
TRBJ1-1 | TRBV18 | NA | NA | CASSPPGSQATEAFF | TGTGCCAGCTCACCACCGGGTTCCCAGGCCACTGAAGCTTTCTTT
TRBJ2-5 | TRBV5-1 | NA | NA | CASSFQAGPETQYF | TGCGCCAGCAGCTTTCAGGCAGGCCCAGAGACCCAGTACTTC
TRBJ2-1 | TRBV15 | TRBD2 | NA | CATSRPGLAGNNEQFF | TGTGCCACCAGCAGGCCGGGACTAGCGGGAAACAATGAGCAGTTCTTC
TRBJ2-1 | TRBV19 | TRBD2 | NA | CASSDGGLAGAYNEQFF | TGTGCCAGTAGTGACGGAGGGCTAGCGGGAGCGTACAATGAGCAGTTCTTC
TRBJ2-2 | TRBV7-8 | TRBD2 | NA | CASSPRALAGNTGELFF | TGTGCCAGCAGCCCAAGGGCACTAGCGGGAAACACCGGGGAGCTGTTTTTT
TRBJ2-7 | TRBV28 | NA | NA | CASRGQTYSSYEQYF | TGTGCCAGCAGAGGACAGACCTACAGCTCCTACGAGCAGTACTTC
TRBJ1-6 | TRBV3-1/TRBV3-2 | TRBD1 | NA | CASSQDNRTGAAKGDNSPLHF | TGTGCCAGCAGCCAAGATAATAGGACAGGGGCTGCAAAAGGGGATAATTCACCCCTCCACTTT
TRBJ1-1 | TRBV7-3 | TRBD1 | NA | CASSHRGNTEAFF | TGTGCCAGCAGCCACAGGGGGAACACTGAAGCTTTCTTT
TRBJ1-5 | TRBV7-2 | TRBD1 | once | CASSPRQGNQPQHF | TGTGCCAGCAGCCCCAGACAGGGTAATCAGCCCCAGCATTTT
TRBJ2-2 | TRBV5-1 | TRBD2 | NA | CASRLPGLAGTGELFF | TGCGCCAGCAGGCTGCCGGGACTAGCGGGCACCGGGGAGCTGTTTTTT
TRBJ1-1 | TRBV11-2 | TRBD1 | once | CASSNSGGMMNTEAFF | TGTGCCAGCAGCAATTCAGGGGGCATGATGAACACTGAAGCTTTCTTT
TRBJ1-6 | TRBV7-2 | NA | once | CASSLQAYNSPLHF | TGTGCCAGCAGCTTACAGGCCTATAATTCACCCCTCCACTTT
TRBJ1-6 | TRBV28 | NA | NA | CASENSRGRIPLHF | TGTGCCAGCGAAAATTCCAGGGGAAGGATTCCCCTCCACTTT
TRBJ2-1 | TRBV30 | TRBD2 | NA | CAWSNGLASNEQFF | TGTGCCTGGAGTAACGGACTAGCTTCAAATGAGCAGTTCTTC
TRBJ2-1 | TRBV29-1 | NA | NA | CSERRDTSSYNEQFF | TGCAGCGAGCGTCGGGACACAAGCTCCTACAATGAGCAGTTCTTC
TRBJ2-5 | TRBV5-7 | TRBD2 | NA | CASSSFLPGLAGGDETQYF | TGTGCCAGCAGCTCCTTTCTACCGGGACTAGCGGGAGGGGATGAGACCCAGTACTTC
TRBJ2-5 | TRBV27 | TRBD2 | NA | CASSRTSGRLETQYF | TGTGCCAGCAGTCGGACTAGCGGGAGGCTGGAGACCCAGTACTTC
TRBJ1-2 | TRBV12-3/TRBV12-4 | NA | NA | CASSLLAGYTF | TGTGCCAGCAGTTTATTAGCTGGCTACACCTTC
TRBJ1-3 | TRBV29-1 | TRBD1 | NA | CSVQTGGTGNTIYF | TGCAGCGTTCAAACAGGGGGAACTGGAAACACCATATATTTT
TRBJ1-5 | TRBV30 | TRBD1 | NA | CAWSVDRGNQPQHF | TGTGCCTGGAGTGTGGACAGGGGCAATCAGCCCCAGCATTTT
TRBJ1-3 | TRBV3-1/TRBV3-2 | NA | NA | CASSPDNSGNTIYF | TGTGCCAGCAGCCCTGACAACTCTGGAAACACCATATATTTT
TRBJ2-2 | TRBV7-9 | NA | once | CASRSVLGELFF | TGTGCCAGCAGGTCGGTCTTAGGGGAGCTGTTTTTT
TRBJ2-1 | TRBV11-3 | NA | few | CASSGGGKWGDEQFF | TGTGCCAGCAGTGGAGGCGGGAAATGGGGTGATGAGCAGTTCTTC
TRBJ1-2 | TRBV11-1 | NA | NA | CASSHSSGALNYGYTF | TGTGCCAGCAGCCATTCCAGCGGGGCCCTTAACTATGGCTACACCTTC
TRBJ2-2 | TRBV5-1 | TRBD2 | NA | CASSLSGTRNTGELFF | TGCGCCAGCAGCCTATCCGGGACTAGGAACACCGGGGAGCTGTTTTTT
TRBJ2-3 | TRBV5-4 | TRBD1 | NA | CASSLYRGDTQYF | TGTGCCAGCAGCTTGTACAGGGGGGATACGCAGTATTTT
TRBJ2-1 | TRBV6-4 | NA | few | CASSEGVSYNEQFF | TGTGCCAGCAGTGAGGGCGTCTCCTACAATGAGCAGTTCTTC
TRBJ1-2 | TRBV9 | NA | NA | CASSVSEVPGDGYTF | TGTGCCAGCAGCGTTTCTGAGGTCCCAGGGGATGGCTACACCTTC
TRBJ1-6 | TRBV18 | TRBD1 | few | CASSRDSDSPLHF | TGTGCCAGCTCAAGGGACAGTGATTCACCCCTCCACTTT
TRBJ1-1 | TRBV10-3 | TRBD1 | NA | CAISADRGSTEAFF | TGTGCCATCAGTGCGGACAGGGGGTCCACTGAAGCTTTCTTT
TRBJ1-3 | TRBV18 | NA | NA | CASSPINTGYSGNTIYF | TGTGCCAGCTCACCAATAAACACAGGGTACTCTGGAAACACCATATATTTT
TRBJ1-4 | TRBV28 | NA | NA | CASNQEGATNEKLFF | TGTGCCAGCAATCAAGAGGGAGCAACTAATGAAAAACTGTTTTTT
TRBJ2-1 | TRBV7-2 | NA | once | CASSLALSDEQFF | TGTGCCAGCAGCTTAGCCCTTTCCGATGAGCAGTTCTTC
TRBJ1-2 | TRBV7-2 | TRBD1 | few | CASSYRQGYGYTF | TGTGCCAGCAGTTACCGACAGGGCTATGGCTACACCTTC
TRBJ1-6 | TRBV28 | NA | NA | CASATPTAYNSPLHF | TGTGCCAGCGCCACCCCGACAGCTTATAATTCACCCCTCCACTTT
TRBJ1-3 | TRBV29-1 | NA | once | CSVVAEGPFYTIYF | TGCAGCGTTGTAGCGGAGGGCCCTTTCTACACCATATATTTT
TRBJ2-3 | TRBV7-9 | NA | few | CAGDEAPGTQYF | TGTGCCGGCGATGAAGCCCCGGGTACGCAGTATTTT
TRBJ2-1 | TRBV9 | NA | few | CASSPASANYNEQFF | TGTGCCAGCAGCCCAGCGAGCGCAAACTACAATGAGCAGTTCTTC
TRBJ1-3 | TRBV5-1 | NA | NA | CASSPRAGDSGNTIYF | TGCGCCAGCAGCCCTAGGGCGGGGGACTCTGGAAACACCATATATTTT
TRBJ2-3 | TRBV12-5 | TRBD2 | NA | CASSSGSSTDTQYF | TGTGCTAGCTCTAGCGGGAGTAGCACAGATACGCAGTATTTT
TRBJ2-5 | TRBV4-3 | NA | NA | CASSQSGWGTQYF | TGCGCCAGCAGCCAAAGCGGTTGGGGGACCCAGTACTTC
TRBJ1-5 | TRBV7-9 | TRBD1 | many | CASSSTGNQPQHF | TGTGCCAGCAGCTCGACAGGGAATCAGCCCCAGCATTTT
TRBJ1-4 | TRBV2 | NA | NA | CASSFTDEKLFF | TGTGCCAGCAGTTTTACGGATGAAAAACTGTTTTTT
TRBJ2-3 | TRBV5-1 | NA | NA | CASSLVGGRGDTQYF | TGCGCCAGCAGCTTGGTCGGGGGGCGGGGAGATACGCAGTATTTT
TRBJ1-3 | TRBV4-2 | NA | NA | CASSQDATTGNTIYF | TGTGCCAGCAGCCAAGATGCAACAACTGGAAACACCATATATTTT
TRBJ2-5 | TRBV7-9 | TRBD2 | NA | CASSPYASGTQETQYF | TGTGCCAGCAGCCCGTACGCTAGCGGTACTCAAGAGACCCAGTACTTC
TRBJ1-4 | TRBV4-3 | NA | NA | CASSPSPIGGTYEKLFF | TGCGCCAGCAGCCCCTCACCAATCGGGGGGACCTATGAAAAACTGTTTTTT
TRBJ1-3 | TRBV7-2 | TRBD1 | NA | CASSADRGGNTIYF | TGTGCCAGCAGCGCTGACAGGGGTGGAAACACCATATATTTT